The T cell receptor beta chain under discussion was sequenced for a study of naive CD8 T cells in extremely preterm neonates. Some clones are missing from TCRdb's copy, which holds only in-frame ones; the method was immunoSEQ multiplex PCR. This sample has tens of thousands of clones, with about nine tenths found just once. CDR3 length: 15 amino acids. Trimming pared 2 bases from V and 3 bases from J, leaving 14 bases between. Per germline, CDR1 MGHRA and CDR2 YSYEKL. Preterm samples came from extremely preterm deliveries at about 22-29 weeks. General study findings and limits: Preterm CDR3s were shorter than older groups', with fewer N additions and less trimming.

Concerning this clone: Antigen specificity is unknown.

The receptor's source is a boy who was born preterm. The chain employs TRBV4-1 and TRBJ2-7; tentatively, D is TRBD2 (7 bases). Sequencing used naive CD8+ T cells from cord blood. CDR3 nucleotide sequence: TGCGCCAGCAGCCAAAATCAGGGGAGGGACTACGAGCAGTACTTC. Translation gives CASSQNQGRDYEQYF.